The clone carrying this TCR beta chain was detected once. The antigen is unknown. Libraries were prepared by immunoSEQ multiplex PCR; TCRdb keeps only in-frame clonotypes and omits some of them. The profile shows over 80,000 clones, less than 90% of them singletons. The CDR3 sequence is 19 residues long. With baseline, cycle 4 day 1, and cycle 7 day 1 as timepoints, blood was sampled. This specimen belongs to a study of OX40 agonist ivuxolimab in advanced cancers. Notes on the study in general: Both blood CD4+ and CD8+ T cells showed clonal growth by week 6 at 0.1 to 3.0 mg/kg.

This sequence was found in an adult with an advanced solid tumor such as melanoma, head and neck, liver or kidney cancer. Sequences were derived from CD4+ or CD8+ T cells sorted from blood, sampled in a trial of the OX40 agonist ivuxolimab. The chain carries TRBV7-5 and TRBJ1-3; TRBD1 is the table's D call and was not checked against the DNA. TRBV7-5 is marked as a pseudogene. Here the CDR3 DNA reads TGTGCCAGAAGCTACGAGAAGGACAGCACCTTCCTCTCTGGAAACACCATATATTTT. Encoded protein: CARSYEKDSTFLSGNTIYF.